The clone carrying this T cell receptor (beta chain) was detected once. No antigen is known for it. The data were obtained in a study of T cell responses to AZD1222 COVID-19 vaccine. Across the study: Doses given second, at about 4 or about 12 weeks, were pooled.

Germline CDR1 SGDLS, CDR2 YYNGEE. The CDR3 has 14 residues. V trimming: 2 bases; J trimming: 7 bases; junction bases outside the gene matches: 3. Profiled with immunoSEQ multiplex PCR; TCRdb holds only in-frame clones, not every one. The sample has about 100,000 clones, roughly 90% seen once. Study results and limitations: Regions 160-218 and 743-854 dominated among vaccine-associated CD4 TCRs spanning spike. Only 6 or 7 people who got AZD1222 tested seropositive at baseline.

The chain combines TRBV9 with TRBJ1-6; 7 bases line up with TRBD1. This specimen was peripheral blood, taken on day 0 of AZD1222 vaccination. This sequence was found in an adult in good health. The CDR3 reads CASSVRDRNSPLHF. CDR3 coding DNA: TGTGCCAGCAGCGTCCGGGACAGAAATTCACCCCTCCACTTT.